The 17 T cell receptor beta chains in this list originate from one sample, sequenced in a study of blood T cell repertoires in COVID-19. Using immunoSEQ multiplex PCR, the repertoire was profiled, and TCRdb retains in-frame clones only, with some absent. The repertoire has over 200,000 clones, around 84% of them found once; the top ten carry about 2.1%. The sequenced sample consisted of peripheral blood. Every receptor here comes from a man between 40 and 49 years old who had recovered from COVID-19.

V and J are TRBV19 and TRBJ2-7, with D tentatively TRBD1 (5 bases). The CDR3 contains 14 residues. Trimming left V 4 bases short and J 0 bases short, with 10 bases between. CDR1 is LNHDA and CDR2 is SQIVND in the germline V gene (reference sequence). The CDR3, as DNA: TGTGCCAGTAGTAGACAGCCGAGCTCCTACGAGCAGTACTTC. Translation gives CASSRQPSSYEQYF.

This chain uses TRBV30 with TRBJ1-5; D may be TRBD1 (6 bases). Trimming took 4 bases from V and 4 from J, leaving 11 bases between them. Germline V gives CDR1 GTSNPN, CDR2 SVGIG (reference sequence). This CDR3 has 13 amino acids. The CDR3: CAWKGGANQPQHF. DNA of the CDR3: TGTGCCTGGAAAGGGGGGGCTAATCAGCCCCAGCATTTT.

V usage is TRBV7-2 and J usage is TRBJ1-1; unclear D gene. Germline CDR1 reads SGHTA; CDR2 reads FQGNSA. The CDR3 spans 12 residues. Trimming removed 5 bases from V and 6 bases from J, with 10 bases in between. CDR3: CASSTRESEAFF. For the CDR3, the DNA is TGTGCCAGCAGCACCCGAGAGTCTGAAGCTTTCTTT. The entire variable domain, with the rest obtained from reference TRBV7-2 and TRBJ1-1, is as follows: GAGVSQSPSNKVTEKGKDVELRCDPISGHTALYWYRQSLGQGLEFLIYFQGNSAPDKSGLPSDRFSAERTGGSVSTLTIQRTQQEDSAVYLCASSTRESEAFFGQGTRLTVV.

This chain links TRBV7-9 with TRBJ1-1; TRBD1 matches at 9 bases. This CDR3 contains 15 residues. The junction had 9 bases not matched to a gene; V was cut back by 4 bases and J by 6 bases. Germline CDR1 SEHNR, CDR2 FQNEAQ (reference sequence). The CDR3 region has the DNA TGTGCCAGCAGCTCATATACAGGGGGCGCCGCTGAAGCTTTCTTT. This translates into CASSSYTGGAAEAFF.

This clone has more than one count but fewer than ten. The chain recombines TRBV5-1 with TRBJ2-7, with D maybe TRBD2 (5 bases). Germline V gene sequence: CDR1 SGHRS, CDR2 YFSETQ. V lost 4 bases to trimming and J lost 0 bases, with 23 bases between them. The CDR3 is 18 residues long. The chain's CDR3 is CASSPRFWAGLASYEQYF. The CDR3 nucleotides are TGCGCCAGCAGCCCCCGCTTTTGGGCGGGCCTAGCCTCCTACGAGCAGTACTTC.

V is TRBV27 and J is TRBJ2-3; a weak D match, TRBD1 (5 bases). With 7 bases removed from V and 0 bases from J, the gap between germline ends came to 29 bases. This CDR3 is built from 20 residues. Germline V CDR1 and CDR2: MNHEY, SMNVEV (reference sequence). The CDR3 DNA follows: TGTGCCAGCACCCCGACCCCGGCGGACATACGACCTTCTAGCACAGATACGCAGTATTTT. Its translation: CASTPTPADIRPSSTDTQYF.

The chain recombines TRBV4-1 with TRBJ2-1; 7 bases fit TRBD1. V lost 4 bases and J lost 7; bases outside the gene matches: 7. Per the germline V gene, CDR1 is MGHRA and CDR2 is YSYEKL. The CDR3 loop spans 14 amino acids. The CDR3 bases are TGCGCCAGCAGCCCTGCCTGGACAGGTAATGAGCAGTTCTTC. It encodes CASSPAWTGNEQFF.

For this clone: One end of the junction varies from germline; a read error may be responsible. This rearrangement joins TRBV29-1 to TRBJ2-4; weak D call: TRBD1 (6 bases). Germline CDR1 SQVTM, CDR2 ANQGSEA. The CDR3 totals 11 residues. Written as DNA, the CDR3 is TGCAGCGTTGAGGCTTGGGACACTCACCTCTTC. Residues: CSVEAWDTHLF.

The chain carries TRBV12-3 or TRBV12-4 and TRBJ1-6; no reliable D call. V shed 5 bases and J shed 3 bases, with 5 bases lying between them. This CDR3 spans 13 amino acids. The CDR3 reads CASSPNYNSPLHF. CDR3 DNA sequence: TGTGCCAGCAGTCCTAACTATAATTCACCCCTCCACTTT.

The chain carries TRBV2 and TRBJ1-5; TRBD1 might be the D (5 bases). The CDR3 extends over 16 amino acids. Per the germline V gene, CDR1 is SNHLY and CDR2 is FYNNEI. V was trimmed by 1 base and J by 5 bases, leaving 15 bases between them. CDR3 sequence reads: CASSEGLGRVDQPQHF. CDR3 DNA sequence: TGTGCCAGCAGTGAAGGGTTGGGCAGGGTAGATCAGCCCCAGCATTTT.

This clone was observed a handful of times. The rearrangement uses TRBV7-9 and TRBJ1-3; D remains unclear. Trimming took off 3 bases at V and 2 bases at J, with 5 bases between the two ends. The germline V gene has CDR1 SEHNR and CDR2 FQNEAQ (reference sequence). The CDR3 runs to 13 residues. CDR3 residues: CASSLVAGNTIYF. CDR3 coding DNA: TGTGCCAGCAGCTTGGTAGCTGGAAACACCATATATTTT. The entire variable domain, with the rest obtained from reference TRBV7-9 and TRBJ1-3, is as follows: DTGVSQNPRHKITKRGQNVTFRCDPISEHNRLYWYRQTLGQGPEFLTYFQNEAQLEKSRLLSDRFSAERPKGSFSTLEIQRTEQGDSAMYLCASSLVAGNTIYFGEGSWLTVV.

The V call is TRBV5-4, the J call TRBJ2-2, with TRBD1 as a possible D gene (6 bases). V dropped 4 bases and J dropped 2 bases, with 9 bases sitting between them. The CDR3 extends over 14 amino acids. The germline V gene encodes CDR1 SGHNT and CDR2 YYREEE (reference sequence). The CDR3 loop reads CASSPTGNTGELFF. The CDR3 nucleotides read TGTGCCAGCAGCCCGACAGGAAACACCGGGGAGCTGTTTTTT.

The chain joins TRBV4-3 to TRBJ2-7; tentative D call: TRBD1 (5 bases). V was cut by 3 bases and J by 0 bases, with 18 bases left in between. CDR3 length: 17 residues. Germline V gene lookup returns CDR1 LGHNA and CDR2 YSLEER. This chain's CDR3 is CASSQQAGAIVSYEQYF. CDR3 sequence (DNA): TGCGCCAGCAGCCAGCAGGCTGGGGCGATTGTCTCCTACGAGCAGTACTTC.

This chain uses TRBV11-3 with TRBJ1-1; a weak D match, TRBD1 (6 bases). Trimming cost V 1 base and J 4 bases, with 10 bases left between them. Germline-derived CDR1 and CDR2 are SGHNT and YENEEA. This CDR3 region has 14 residues. CDR3 protein: CASSLGQGPTEAFF. CDR3 coding DNA: TGTGCCAGCAGCTTAGGTCAGGGGCCCACTGAAGCTTTCTTT.

This clone has more than one count but fewer than ten. Possible read error: a much larger clone is one base away. The chain couples TRBV7-9 to TRBJ2-2, with 8 nucleotides matching TRBD1. The V and J ends lost 6 bases and 1 base, in that order; junction bases with no gene match: 4. Germline-derived CDR1 and CDR2 are SEHNR and FQNEAQ (reference sequence). The CDR3 runs to 15 residues. Written as DNA, the CDR3 is TGTGCCAGCAGATTCGGGACAGGGAACACCGGGGAGCTGTTTTTT. Protein: CASRFGTGNTGELFF. Together with reference TRBV7-9 and TRBJ2-2, the CDR3 gives the full variable domain: DTGVSQNPRHKITKRGQNVTFRCDPISEHNRLYWYRQTLGQGPEFLTYFQNEAQLEKSRLLSDRFSAERPKGSFSTLEIQRTEQGDSAMYLCASRFGTGNTGELFFGEGSRLTVL.

A note on this clone: Within the sample, other DNA sequences also encode this same CDR3. The chain carries TRBV11-3 and TRBJ2-3, with D unclear. The CDR3 consists of 11 residues. Looked up from germline, CDR1 is SGHNT and CDR2 is YENEEA. V was cut by 5 bases and J by 3 bases, with 3 bases left in between. CDR3 sequence (DNA): TGTGCCAGCAGCGCGACAGATACGCAGTATTTT. Translated: CASSATDTQYF.

The chain joins TRBV10-3 to TRBJ1-1, with D hard to call. Germline CDR1 reads ENHRY; CDR2 reads SYGVKD. The CDR3 is made up of 12 amino acids. Trimming took off 8 bases at V and 0 bases at J, with 7 bases between the two ends. The CDR3: CAIGEMNTEAFF. DNA of the CDR3: TGTGCCATCGGGGAGATGAACACTGAAGCTTTCTTT.